This T cell receptor beta chain originates from a study of blood T cell repertoires in COVID-19. Study background: COVID-19 samples, acute and convalescent, were from the United States, Italy and Spain. The analysed material was cDNA or gDNA that came from T cells, B-cell-depleted T cells, or PBMCs.

The CDR3 extends over 15 amino acids. Trimming left V 6 bases short and J 4 bases short, with 19 bases between. Germline lookup yields CDR1 MNHEY and CDR2 SVGEGT. Per the original data handling: Quantification of nucleated cells was approximated via reference gene primer amplification. Some clones are missing from TCRdb's copy, which holds only in-frame ones; the method was immunoSEQ multiplex PCR. V, J and clone size reflect that table, while D and trimming were determined from the DNA. The profile shows about 100,000 clones, 75% to 90% of them singletons. This chain connects TRBV6-2 or TRBV6-3 to TRBJ2-7, with TRBD1 as a possible D gene (6 bases). The receptor was derived from an elderly man with acute or convalescent COVID-19. Source material: peripheral blood. For the CDR3, the DNA is TGTGCCAGCAGCACAGGGTCCCTCCCCCGATACGAGCAGTACTTC. Protein product: CASSTGSLPRYEQYF.